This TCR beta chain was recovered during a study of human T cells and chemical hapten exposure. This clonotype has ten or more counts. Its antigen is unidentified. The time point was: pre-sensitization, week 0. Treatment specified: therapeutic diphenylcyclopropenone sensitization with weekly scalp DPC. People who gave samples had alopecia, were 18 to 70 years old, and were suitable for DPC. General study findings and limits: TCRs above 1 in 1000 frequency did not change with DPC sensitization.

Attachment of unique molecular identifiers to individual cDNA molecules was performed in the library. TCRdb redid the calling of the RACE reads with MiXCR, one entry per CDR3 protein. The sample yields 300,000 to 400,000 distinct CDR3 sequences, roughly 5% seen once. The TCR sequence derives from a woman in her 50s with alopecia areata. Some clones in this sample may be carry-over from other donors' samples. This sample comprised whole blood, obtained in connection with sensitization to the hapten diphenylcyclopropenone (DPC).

Here the CDR3 reads CASSENRVLGSPLHF. The CDR3 coding sequence is TGTGCCAGCAGTGAAAACAGGGTCTTGGGTTCACCCCTCCACTTT. The chain uses TRBV6-1 and TRBJ1-6; a possible D gene is TRBD1 (6 bases). Trimming took off 2 bases at V and 9 bases at J, with 14 bases between the two ends. This CDR3 spans 15 amino acids. Per germline, CDR1 MNHNS and CDR2 SASEGT.